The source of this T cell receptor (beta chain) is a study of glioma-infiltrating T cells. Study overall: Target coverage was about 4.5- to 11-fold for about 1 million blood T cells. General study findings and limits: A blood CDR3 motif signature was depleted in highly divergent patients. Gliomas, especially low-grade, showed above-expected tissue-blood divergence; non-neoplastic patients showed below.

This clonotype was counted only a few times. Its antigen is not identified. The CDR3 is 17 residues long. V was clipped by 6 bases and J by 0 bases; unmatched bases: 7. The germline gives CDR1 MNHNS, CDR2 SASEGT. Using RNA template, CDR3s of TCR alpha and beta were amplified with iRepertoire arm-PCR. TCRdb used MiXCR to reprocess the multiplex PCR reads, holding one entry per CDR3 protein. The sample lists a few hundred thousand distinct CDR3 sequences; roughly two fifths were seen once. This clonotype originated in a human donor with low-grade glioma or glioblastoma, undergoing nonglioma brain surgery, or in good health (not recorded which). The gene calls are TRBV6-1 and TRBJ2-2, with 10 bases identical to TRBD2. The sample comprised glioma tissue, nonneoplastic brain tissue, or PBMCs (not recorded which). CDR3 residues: CASSSGTSDTNTGELFF. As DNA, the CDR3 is TGTGCCAGCAGCTCCGGGACTAGCGATACGAACACCGGGGAGCTGTTTTTT.